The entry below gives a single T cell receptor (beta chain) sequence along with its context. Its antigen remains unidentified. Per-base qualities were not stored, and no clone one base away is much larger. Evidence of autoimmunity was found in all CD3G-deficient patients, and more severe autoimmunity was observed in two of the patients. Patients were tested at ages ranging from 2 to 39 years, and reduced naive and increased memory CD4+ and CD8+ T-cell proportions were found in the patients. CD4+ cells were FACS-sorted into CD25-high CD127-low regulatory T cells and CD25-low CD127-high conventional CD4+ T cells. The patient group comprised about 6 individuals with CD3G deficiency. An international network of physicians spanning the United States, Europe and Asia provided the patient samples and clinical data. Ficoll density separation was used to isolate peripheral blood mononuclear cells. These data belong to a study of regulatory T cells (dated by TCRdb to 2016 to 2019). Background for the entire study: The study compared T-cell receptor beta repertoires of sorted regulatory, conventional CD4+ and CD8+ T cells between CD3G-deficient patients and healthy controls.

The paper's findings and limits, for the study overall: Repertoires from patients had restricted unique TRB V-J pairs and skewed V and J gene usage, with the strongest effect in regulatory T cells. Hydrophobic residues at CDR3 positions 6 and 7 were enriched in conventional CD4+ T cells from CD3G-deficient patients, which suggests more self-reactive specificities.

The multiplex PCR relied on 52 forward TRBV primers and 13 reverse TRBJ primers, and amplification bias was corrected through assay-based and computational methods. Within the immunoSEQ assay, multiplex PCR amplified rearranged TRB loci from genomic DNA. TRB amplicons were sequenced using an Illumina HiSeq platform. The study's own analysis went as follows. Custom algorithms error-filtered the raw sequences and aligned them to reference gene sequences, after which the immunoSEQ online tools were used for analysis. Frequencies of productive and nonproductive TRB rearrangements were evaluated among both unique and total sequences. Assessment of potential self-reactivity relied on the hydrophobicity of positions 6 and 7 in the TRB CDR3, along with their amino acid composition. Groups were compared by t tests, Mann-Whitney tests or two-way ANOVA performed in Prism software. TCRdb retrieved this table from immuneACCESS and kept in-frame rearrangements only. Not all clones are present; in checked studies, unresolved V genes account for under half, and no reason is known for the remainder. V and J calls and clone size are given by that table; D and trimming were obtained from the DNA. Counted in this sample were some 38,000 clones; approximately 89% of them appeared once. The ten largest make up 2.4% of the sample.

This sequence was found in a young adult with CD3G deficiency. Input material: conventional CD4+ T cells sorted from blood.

The DNA reads TGCGCCAGCAGCCCCAAAGGGGAAGTGGGGGAGACCCAGTACTTC. Its translation reads: CASSPKGEVGETQYF. The V gene is TRBV5-1 and the J gene is TRBJ2-5, and the D gene may be TRBD1, 5 bases matching. The germline V gene yields SGHRS for CDR1 and YFSETQ for CDR2. The junction carries 18 bases between V and J, which are trimmed by 4 bases and 5 bases respectively. The CDR3 contains 15 residues, cysteine and phenylalanine counted. Only the CDR3 region is kept as DNA, spanning 45 bases read in frame from base 1.